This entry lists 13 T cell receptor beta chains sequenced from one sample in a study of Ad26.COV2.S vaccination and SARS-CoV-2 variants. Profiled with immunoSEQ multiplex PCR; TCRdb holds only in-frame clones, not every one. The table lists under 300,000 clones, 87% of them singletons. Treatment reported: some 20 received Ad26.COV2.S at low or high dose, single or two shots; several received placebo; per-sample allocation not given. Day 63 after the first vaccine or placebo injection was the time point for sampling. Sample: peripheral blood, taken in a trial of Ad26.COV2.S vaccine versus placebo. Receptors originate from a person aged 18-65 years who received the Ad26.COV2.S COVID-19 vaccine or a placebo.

For the CDR3, the DNA is TGTGCCAGCAGGGAGGCAACTAATGAAAAACTGTTTTTT. Translated: CASREATNEKLFF. The genes are TRBV5-4 and TRBJ1-4; D is uncertain. The CDR3 runs to 13 residues. Trimming left V 5 bases short and J 0 bases short, with 5 bases between. Germline-derived CDR1 and CDR2 are SGHNT and YYREEE (reference sequence).

As DNA, the CDR3 is TGTGCCAGCAGCTTGGGATGGTACGTTGGGTCCTACGAGCAGTACGTC. Translated: CASSLGWYVGSYEQYV. The V call is TRBV5-5, the J call TRBJ2-7, with no clear D. The germline V and J ends were trimmed by 0 bases and 1 base, with 14 bases remaining between them. The CDR3 extends over 16 amino acids. Germline values: CDR1 SGHKS, CDR2 YYEKEE (reference sequence).

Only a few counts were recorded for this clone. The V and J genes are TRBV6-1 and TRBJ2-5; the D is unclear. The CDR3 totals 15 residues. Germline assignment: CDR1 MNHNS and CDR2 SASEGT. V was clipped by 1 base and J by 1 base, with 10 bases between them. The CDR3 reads CASSEGAGTQETQYF. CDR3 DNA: TGTGCCAGCAGTGAAGGAGCCGGAACCCAAGAGACCCAGTACTTC.

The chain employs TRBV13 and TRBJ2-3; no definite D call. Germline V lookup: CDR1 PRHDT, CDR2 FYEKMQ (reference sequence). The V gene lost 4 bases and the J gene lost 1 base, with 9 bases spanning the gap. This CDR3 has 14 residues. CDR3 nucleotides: TGTGCCAGCAGCTCTAGTAGGGGCACAGATACGCAGTATTTT. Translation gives CASSSSRGTDTQYF.

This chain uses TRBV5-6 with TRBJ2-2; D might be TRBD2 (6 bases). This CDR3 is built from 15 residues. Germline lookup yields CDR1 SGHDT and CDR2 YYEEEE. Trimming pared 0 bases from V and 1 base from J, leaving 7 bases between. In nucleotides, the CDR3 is TGTGCCAGCAGCTTGGGGCGGGGGAACACCGGGGAGCTGTTTTTT. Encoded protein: CASSLGRGNTGELFF.

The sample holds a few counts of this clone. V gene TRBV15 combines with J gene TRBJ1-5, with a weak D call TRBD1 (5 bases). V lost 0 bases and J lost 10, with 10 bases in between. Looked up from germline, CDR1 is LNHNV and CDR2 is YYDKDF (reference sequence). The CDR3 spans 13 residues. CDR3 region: CATSRDSRTPQHF. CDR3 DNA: TGTGCCACCAGCAGAGACTCGCGGACACCCCAGCATTTT. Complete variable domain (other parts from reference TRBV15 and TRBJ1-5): DAMVIQNPRYQVTQFGKPVTLSCSQTLNHNVMYWYQQKSSQAPKLLFHYYDKDFNNEADTPDNFQSRRPNTSFCFLDIRSPGLGDTAMYLCATSRDSRTPQHFGDGTRLSIL.

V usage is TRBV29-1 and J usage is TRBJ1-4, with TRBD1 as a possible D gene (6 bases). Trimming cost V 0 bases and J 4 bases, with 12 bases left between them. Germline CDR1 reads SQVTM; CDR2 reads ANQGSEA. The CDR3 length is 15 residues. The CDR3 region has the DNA TGCAGCGTTGAAGAACGAAGGGGGGTTAATGAAAAACTGTTTTTT. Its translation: CSVEERRGVNEKLFF.

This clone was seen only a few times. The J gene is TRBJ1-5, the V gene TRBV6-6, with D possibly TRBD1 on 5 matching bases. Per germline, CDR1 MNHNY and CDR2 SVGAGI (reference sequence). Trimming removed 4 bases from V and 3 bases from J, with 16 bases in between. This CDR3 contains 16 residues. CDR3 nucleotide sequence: TGTGCCAGCAGTTCCTTTGGAGGGGCGGACAATCAGCCCCAGCATTTT. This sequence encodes CASSSFGGADNQPQHF.

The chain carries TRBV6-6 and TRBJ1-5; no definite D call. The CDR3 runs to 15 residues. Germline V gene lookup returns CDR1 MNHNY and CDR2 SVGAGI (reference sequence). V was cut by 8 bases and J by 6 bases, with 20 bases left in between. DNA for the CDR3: TGTGCCAGCGAGTCGTCAGCTGCAGGTATTCAGCCCCAGCATTTT. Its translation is CASESSAAGIQPQHF.

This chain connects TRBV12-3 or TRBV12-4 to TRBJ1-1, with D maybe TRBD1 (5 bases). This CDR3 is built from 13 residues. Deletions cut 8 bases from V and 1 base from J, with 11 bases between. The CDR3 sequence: CASQYQGNTEAFF. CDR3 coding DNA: TGTGCCAGCCAATATCAGGGGAACACTGAAGCTTTCTTT.

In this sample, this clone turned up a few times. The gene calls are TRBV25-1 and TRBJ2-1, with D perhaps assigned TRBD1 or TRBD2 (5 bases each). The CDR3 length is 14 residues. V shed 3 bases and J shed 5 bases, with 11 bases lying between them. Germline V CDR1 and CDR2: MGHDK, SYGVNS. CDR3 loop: CASSERDGDNEQFF. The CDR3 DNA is TGTGCCAGCAGTGAGAGGGACGGAGACAATGAGCAGTTCTTC.

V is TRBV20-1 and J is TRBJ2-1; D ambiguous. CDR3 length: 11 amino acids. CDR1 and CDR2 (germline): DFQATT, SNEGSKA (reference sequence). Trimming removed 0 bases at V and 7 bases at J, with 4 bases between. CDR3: CSARDANEQFF. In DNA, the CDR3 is TGCAGTGCTAGAGATGCGAATGAGCAGTTCTTC.

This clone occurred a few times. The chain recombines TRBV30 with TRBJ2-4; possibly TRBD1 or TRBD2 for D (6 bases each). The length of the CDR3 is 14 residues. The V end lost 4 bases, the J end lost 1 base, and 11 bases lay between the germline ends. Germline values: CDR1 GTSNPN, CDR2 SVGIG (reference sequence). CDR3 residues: CAWTLGGAKNIQYF. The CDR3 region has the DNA TGTGCCTGGACCCTAGGGGGGGCCAAAAACATTCAGTACTTC.